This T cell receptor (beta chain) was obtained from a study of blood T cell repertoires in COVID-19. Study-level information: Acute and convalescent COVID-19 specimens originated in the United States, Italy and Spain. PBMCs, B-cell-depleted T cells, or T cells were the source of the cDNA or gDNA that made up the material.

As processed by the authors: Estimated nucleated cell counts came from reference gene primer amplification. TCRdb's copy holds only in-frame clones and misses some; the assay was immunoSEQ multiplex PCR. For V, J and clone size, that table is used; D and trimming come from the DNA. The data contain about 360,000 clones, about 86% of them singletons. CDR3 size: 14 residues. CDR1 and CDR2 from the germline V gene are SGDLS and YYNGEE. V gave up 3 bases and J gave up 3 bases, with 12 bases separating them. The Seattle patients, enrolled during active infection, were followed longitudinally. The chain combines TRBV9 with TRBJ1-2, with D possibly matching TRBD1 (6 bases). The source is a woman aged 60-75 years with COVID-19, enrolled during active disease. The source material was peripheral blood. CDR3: CASSGPTGDYGYTF. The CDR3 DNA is TGTGCCAGCAGCGGACCGACAGGTGACTATGGCTACACCTTC.